The 10 T cell receptor beta chains in this list originate from one sample, sequenced in a study of T-cell reconstitution after alpha-beta-depleted transplantation in children. It was with unique molecular identifiers that the TCRbeta library was prepared. TCRdb re-derived calls from the PCR reads in MiXCR, one entry per CDR3 protein. The sample holds about 500,000 distinct CDR3 sequences, around a third seen once. The sample consisted of PBMCs from the stem cell graft donor, taken from the stem cell graft. Receptor source: a human donor who donated a stem cell graft to a child with aplastic anemia.

Only a few counts were recorded for this clonotype. CDR3 region: CATSATWDGRYEQYF. The CDR3 region has the DNA TGTGCCACCAGCGCGACTTGGGACGGGCGCTACGAGCAGTACTTC. This rearrangement joins TRBV15 to TRBJ2-7, with D perhaps assigned TRBD1 or TRBD2 (5 bases each). Germline V lookup: CDR1 LNHNV, CDR2 YYDKDF (reference sequence). Between the trimmed V and J ends, which lost 5 bases and 3 bases, there was a span of 17 bases. The CDR3 spans 15 residues.

The genes are TRBV4-3 and TRBJ2-1; D not resolved. Deletions cut 4 bases from V and 0 bases from J, with 10 bases between. The CDR3 contains 15 residues. Germline values: CDR1 LGHNA, CDR2 YSLEER. CDR3 residues: CASSPLVGSYNEQFF. The CDR3 DNA reads TGCGCCAGCAGCCCCCTCGTGGGCTCCTACAATGAGCAGTTCTTC.

This clonotype has just a few counts. The chain couples TRBV7-8 to TRBJ2-1; 9 bases are a match to TRBD1. CDR3 length: 14 amino acids. Germline CDR1 is SGHVS and CDR2 is FQNEAQ. Trimming cost V 5 bases and J 10 bases; bases outside gene matches: 9. CDR3 sequence (DNA): TGTGCCAGCAGCCCGGGACAGGGTAGCACCGAGCAGTTCTTC. Protein sequence: CASSPGQGSTEQFF.

The chain couples TRBV9 to TRBJ2-5, with TRBD2 matching 7 bases. Trimming removed 4 bases from V and 1 base from J; junction bases left unmatched: 4. CDR1 and CDR2 from the germline V gene are SGDLS and YYNGEE. The CDR3 covers 14 residues. The CDR3, as DNA: TGTGCCAGCAGCTCCCCGGGAGGCCAAGAGACCCAGTACTTC. Translated, it gives CASSSPGGQETQYF.

The gene calls are TRBV15 and TRBJ2-1, with a weak D call TRBD1 (6 bases). V was trimmed by 3 bases and J by 8 bases, leaving 14 bases between them. Germline CDR1 reads LNHNV; CDR2 reads YYDKDF (reference sequence). The CDR3 length is 14 residues. For the CDR3, the DNA is TGTGCCACCAGCAGGGCCGGGACACTAGATGAGCAGTTCTTC. It is translated as CATSRAGTLDEQFF.

This chain connects TRBV7-8 to TRBJ2-2; TRBD1 matches at 8 bases. The junction had 15 bases not matched to a gene; V was cut back by 5 bases and J by 7 bases. The CDR3 runs to 17 residues. In germline, CDR1 is SGHVS, CDR2 FQNEAQ. DNA for the CDR3: TGTGCCAGCAGCACCTGGGAAGCAGGGGGCGCAGGCGGGGAGCTGTTTTTT. Encoded protein: CASSTWEAGGAGGELFF.

Concerning this clonotype: At one end the junction does not follow the germline gene, possibly because of a read error. The gene calls are TRBV25-1 and TRBJ2-4; no reliable D call. CDR3 size: 15 residues. Germline V gives CDR1 MGHDK, CDR2 SYGVNS. The CDR3 reads CASSHRAGAKNSQYF. CDR3 DNA sequence: TGTGCCAGCAGTCATAGGGCAGGAGCCAAAAACAGTCAGTACTTC.

The chain is built from TRBV24-1 and TRBJ2-5; D not resolved. The V gene lost 2 bases and the J gene lost 5 bases, with 8 bases spanning the gap. CDR1 and CDR2 from the germline V gene are KGHDR and SFDVKD. This CDR3 comprises 13 residues. This CDR3 reads CATSDSPTETQYF. CDR3 nucleotides: TGTGCCACCAGTGATTCACCCACCGAGACCCAGTACTTC.

The gene calls are TRBV7-2 and TRBJ1-5; 8 bases agree with TRBD1. Germline CDR1 is SGHTA and CDR2 is FQGNSA. The ends lost 5 bases at V and 7 bases at J; junction bases unmatched: 10. The CDR3 is 15 residues long. Here the CDR3 reads CASSRGQGAGQPQHF. In DNA, the CDR3 is TGTGCCAGCAGCCGAGGCCAGGGGGCAGGACAGCCCCAGCATTTT.

V usage is TRBV18 and J usage is TRBJ2-1, with no clear D. Germline CDR1 reads KGHSH; CDR2 reads LQKENI. V lost 1 base and J lost 5, with 6 bases in between. The CDR3 length is 13 residues. The CDR3 is CASSPRVDNEQFF. The CDR3 DNA is TGTGCCAGCTCACCACGTGTGGACAATGAGCAGTTCTTC.